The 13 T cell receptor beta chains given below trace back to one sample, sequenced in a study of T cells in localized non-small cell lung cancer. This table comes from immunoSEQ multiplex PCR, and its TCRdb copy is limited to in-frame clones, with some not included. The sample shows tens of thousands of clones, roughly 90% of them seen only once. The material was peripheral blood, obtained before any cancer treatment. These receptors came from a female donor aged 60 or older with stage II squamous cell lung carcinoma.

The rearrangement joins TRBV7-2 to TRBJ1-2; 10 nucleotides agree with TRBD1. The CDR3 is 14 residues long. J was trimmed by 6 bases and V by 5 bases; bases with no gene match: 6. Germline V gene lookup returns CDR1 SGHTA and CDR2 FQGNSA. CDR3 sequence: CASSKDRGNNGYTF. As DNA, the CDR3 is TGTGCCAGCAGCAAGGACAGGGGGAACAATGGCTACACCTTC.

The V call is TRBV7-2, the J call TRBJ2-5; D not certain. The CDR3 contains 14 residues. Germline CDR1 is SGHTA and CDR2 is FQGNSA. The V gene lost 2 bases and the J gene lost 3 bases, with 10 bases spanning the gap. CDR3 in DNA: TGTGCCAGCAGCTTACTCACAAGGGAAGAGACCCAGTACTTC. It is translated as CASSLLTREETQYF. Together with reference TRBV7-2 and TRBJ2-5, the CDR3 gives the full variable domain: GAGVSQSPSNKVTEKGKDVELRCDPISGHTALYWYRQSLGQGLEFLIYFQGNSAPDKSGLPSDRFSAERTGGSVSTLTIQRTQQEDSAVYLCASSLLTREETQYFGPGTRLLVL.

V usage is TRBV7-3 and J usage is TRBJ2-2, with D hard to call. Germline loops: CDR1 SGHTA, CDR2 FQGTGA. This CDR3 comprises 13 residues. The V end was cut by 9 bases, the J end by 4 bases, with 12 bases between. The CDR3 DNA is TGTGCCAGTAAGCTCGGGCCCACCGGGGAGCTGTTTTTT. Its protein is CASKLGPTGELFF.

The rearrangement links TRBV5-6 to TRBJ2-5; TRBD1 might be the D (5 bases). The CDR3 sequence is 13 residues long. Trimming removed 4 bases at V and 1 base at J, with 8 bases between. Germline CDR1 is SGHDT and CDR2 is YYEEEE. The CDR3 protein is CASSGASQETQYF. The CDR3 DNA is TGTGCCAGCAGCGGGGCCAGCCAAGAGACCCAGTACTTC. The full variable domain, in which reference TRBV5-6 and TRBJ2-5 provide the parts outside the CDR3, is DAGVTQSPTHLIKTRGQQVTLRCSPKSGHDTVSWYQQALGQGPQFIFQYYEEEERQRGNFPDRFSGHQFPNYSSELNVNALLLGDSALYLCASSGASQETQYFGPGTRLLVL.

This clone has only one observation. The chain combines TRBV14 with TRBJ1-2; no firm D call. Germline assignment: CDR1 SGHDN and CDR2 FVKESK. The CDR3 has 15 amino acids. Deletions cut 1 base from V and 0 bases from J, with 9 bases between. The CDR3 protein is CASSQVPSSNYGYTF. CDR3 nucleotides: TGTGCCAGCAGCCAAGTTCCCAGTTCTAACTATGGCTACACCTTC.

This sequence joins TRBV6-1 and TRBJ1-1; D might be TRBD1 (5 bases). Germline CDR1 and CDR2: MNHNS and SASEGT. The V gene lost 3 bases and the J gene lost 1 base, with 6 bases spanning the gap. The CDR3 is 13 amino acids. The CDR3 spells CASSDGGNTEAFF. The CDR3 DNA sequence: TGTGCCAGCAGTGATGGGGGGAACACTGAAGCTTTCTTT.

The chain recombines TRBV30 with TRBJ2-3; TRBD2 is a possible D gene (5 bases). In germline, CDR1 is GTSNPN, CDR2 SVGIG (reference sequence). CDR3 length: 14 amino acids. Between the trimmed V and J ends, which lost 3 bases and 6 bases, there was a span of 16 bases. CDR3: CAWSVKQTGDTQYF. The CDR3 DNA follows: TGTGCCTGGAGCGTGAAACAAACGGGGGATACGCAGTATTTT.

The DNA for the CDR3 is TGCAGTGCTACCGGGGGGGGGACCCAGTACTTC. Protein sequence: CSATGGGTQYF. V is TRBV20-1 and J is TRBJ2-5, with 8 positions matching TRBD2. V was clipped by 4 bases and J by 7 bases; unmatched bases: 2. Germline V lookup: CDR1 DFQATT, CDR2 SNEGSKA (reference sequence). This CDR3 is built from 11 residues.

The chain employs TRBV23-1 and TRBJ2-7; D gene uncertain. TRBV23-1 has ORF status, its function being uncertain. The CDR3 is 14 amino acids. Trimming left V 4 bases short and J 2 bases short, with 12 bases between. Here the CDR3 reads CASSRRRNPYEQYF. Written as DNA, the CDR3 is TGCGCCAGCAGTCGGAGACGGAACCCCTACGAGCAGTACTTC.

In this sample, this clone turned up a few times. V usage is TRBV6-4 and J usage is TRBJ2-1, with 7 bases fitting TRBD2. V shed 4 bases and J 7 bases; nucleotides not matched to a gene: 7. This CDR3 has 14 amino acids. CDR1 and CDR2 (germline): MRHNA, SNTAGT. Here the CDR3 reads CASSVGAGGNEQFF. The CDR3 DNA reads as TGTGCCAGCAGTGTCGGGGCCGGGGGGAATGAGCAGTTCTTC.

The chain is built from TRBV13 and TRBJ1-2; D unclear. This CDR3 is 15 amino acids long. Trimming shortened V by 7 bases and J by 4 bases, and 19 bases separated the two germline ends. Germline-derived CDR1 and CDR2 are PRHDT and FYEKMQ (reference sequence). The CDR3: CASTIFRAGIYGYTF. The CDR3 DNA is TGTGCCAGCACCATCTTTCGGGCAGGTATCTATGGCTACACCTTC.

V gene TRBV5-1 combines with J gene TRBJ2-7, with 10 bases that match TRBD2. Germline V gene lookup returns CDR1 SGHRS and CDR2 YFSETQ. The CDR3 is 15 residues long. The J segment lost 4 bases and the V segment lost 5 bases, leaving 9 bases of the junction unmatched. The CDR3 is CASRALAGPLYEQYF. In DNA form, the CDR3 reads TGCGCCAGCAGGGCACTAGCGGGGCCTCTTTACGAGCAGTACTTC.

CDR3 sequence (DNA): TGTGCCAGCAGACGGACTGAACAAGAGACCCAGTACTTC. Its protein product is CASRRTEQETQYF. The chain links TRBV6-5 to TRBJ2-5; the D gene is possibly TRBD2 (5 bases). The CDR3 runs to 13 residues. V was cut by 6 bases and J by 2 bases, with 10 bases left in between. Germline-derived CDR1 and CDR2 are MNHEY and SVGAGI.